These 10 T cell receptor beta chains were all obtained from the same sample, sequenced in a study of beta chain features in type 1 diabetes. Study findings and constraints: Shorter TCRB CDR3s, moderately but significantly so, were found in Type 1 diabetes patients in all four CD4+ subsets.

What these receptors recognize is not known. Expressed TCRB transcripts got sequenced, as all isolated RNA was reverse transcribed. Method: immunoSEQ multiplex PCR; TCRdb's copy keeps in-frame clones and lacks some. Here the sample spans roughly 150,000 clones, about a tenth being singletons. The sequencing sample was made of central memory CD4+ T cells from blood. The receptors originated from a man under 40 with type 1 diabetes.

This clone was observed a few times. The J gene is TRBJ2-4, the V gene TRBV5-1, with 8 bases matching TRBD2. This CDR3 has 19 residues. Germline V gene sequence: CDR1 SGHRS, CDR2 YFSETQ. V trimming: 0 bases; J trimming: 2 bases; junction bases outside the gene matches: 13. The CDR3 is CASSLEGLALMGTKNIQYF. The CDR3 DNA reads as TGCGCCAGCAGCTTGGAAGGACTAGCCCTAATGGGAACCAAAAACATTCAGTACTTC. Full variable domain (rest looked up from reference TRBV5-1 and TRBJ2-4): KAGVTQTPRYLIKTRGQQVTLSCSPISGHRSVSWYQQTPGQGLQFLFEYFSETQRNKGNFPGRFSGRQFSNSRSEMNVSTLELGDSALYLCASSLEGLALMGTKNIQYFGAGTRLSVL.

The V and J genes are TRBV5-6 and TRBJ2-5; 12 nucleotides align to TRBD2. The CDR3 sequence is 15 residues long. The trim removed 4 bases at V and 2 bases at J, leaving 3 bases unmatched. Per germline, CDR1 SGHDT and CDR2 YYEEEE. The CDR3 sequence: CASSPGTSGQETQYF. The CDR3 region has the DNA TGTGCCAGCAGCCCCGGGACTAGCGGGCAAGAGACCCAGTACTTC.

This chain links TRBV10-3 with TRBJ1-1, with 7 bases that match TRBD1. Germline values: CDR1 ENHRY, CDR2 SYGVKD. The J segment lost 7 bases and the V segment lost 4 bases, leaving 6 bases of the junction unmatched. The CDR3 is 13 amino acids. The CDR3 bases are TGTGCCATCAGTGCCCTGACAGGGAATGAAGCTTTCTTT. It is translated as CAISALTGNEAFF.

As regards this clone: Different DNA sequences within this sample yield the same CDR3. The J gene is TRBJ2-5, the V gene TRBV18; perhaps TRBD2 as D (6 bases). Trimming took off 3 bases at V and 5 bases at J, with 10 bases between the two ends. This CDR3 contains 13 residues. Germline assignment: CDR1 KGHSH and CDR2 LQKENI. The CDR3 bases are TGTGCCAGCTCACCCGGGGGTCGGGAGACCCAGTACTTC. It translates to CASSPGGRETQYF.

The chain is built from TRBV7-9 and TRBJ1-4; possibly TRBD1 for D (5 bases). V was cut by 5 bases and J by 6 bases, with 16 bases left in between. Germline V lookup: CDR1 SEHNR, CDR2 FQNEAQ (reference sequence). This CDR3 is 15 amino acids long. The DNA for the CDR3 is TGTGCCAGCAGCCCCCTCTTGGGGCAGGATGAAAAACTGTTTTTT. Translating gives CASSPLLGQDEKLFF. The full variable domain, completed using reference TRBV7-9 and TRBJ1-4, is DTGVSQNPRHKITKRGQNVTFRCDPISEHNRLYWYRQTLGQGPEFLTYFQNEAQLEKSRLLSDRFSAERPKGSFSTLEIQRTEQGDSAMYLCASSPLLGQDEKLFFGSGTQLSVL.

The chain combines TRBV7-2 with TRBJ1-1; D remains unclear. V was cut by 0 bases and J by 5 bases, with 10 bases left in between. This CDR3 is 14 amino acids long. Germline CDR1 reads SGHTA; CDR2 reads FQGNSA. In nucleotides, the CDR3 is TGTGCCAGCAGCTTAGCGCCCCGCGGGACTGAAGCTTTCTTT. This translates into CASSLAPRGTEAFF.

The table lists this clone with a few counts. The rearrangement links TRBV11-3 to TRBJ2-2; D might be TRBD1 (6 bases). Germline lookup yields CDR1 SGHNT and CDR2 YENEEA. The V end lost 5 bases, the J end lost 4 bases, and 17 bases lay between the germline ends. The CDR3 is 16 amino acids. CDR3 nucleotide sequence: TGTGCCAGCAGCCCGGAGAGGGGGATGAGCACCGGGGAGCTGTTTTTT. Encoded protein: CASSPERGMSTGELFF.

The chain is built from TRBV7-3 and TRBJ2-3, with 8 positions matching TRBD2. This CDR3 is 18 amino acids long. The germline CDR1 and CDR2 sequences are SGHTA and FQGTGA. V lost 5 bases to trimming and J lost 2 bases; unmatched junction nucleotides: 15. CDR3 region: CASSPMPTGTSDTDTQYF. CDR3 DNA sequence: TGTGCCAGCAGCCCCATGCCAACCGGGACTAGTGACACAGATACGCAGTATTTT.

This clone was counted a few times. The CDR3 protein is CAISESRTSGGETQYF. In nucleotides, the CDR3 is TGTGCCATCAGTGAGTCGAGGACTAGCGGTGGAGAGACCCAGTACTTC. V is TRBV10-3 and J is TRBJ2-5; TRBD2 agrees at 10 bases. CDR1 is ENHRY and CDR2 is SYGVKD in the germline V gene. J gave up 4 bases and V 0 bases, and 5 bases lay outside the gene matches. CDR3 size: 16 residues.

The chain carries TRBV15 and TRBJ2-5; TRBD2 agrees at 10 bases. The germline V gene encodes CDR1 LNHNV and CDR2 YYDKDF (reference sequence). Trimming took 3 bases from V and 5 from J; bases not matched to a gene: 12. This CDR3 has 17 residues. The CDR3 region is CATSRTRAGGPGETQYF. DNA of the CDR3: TGTGCCACCAGCAGGACTAGAGCGGGAGGGCCGGGGGAGACCCAGTACTTC.